These T cell receptor beta chains were read from a single sample in a study of beta chain features in type 1 diabetes. Repertoires were generated with immunoSEQ multiplex PCR, while TCRdb's copy carries only in-frame clones and drops some. The data contain about 160,000 clones, approximately 7.8% of them singletons. The sample was central memory CD4+ T cells from blood. These TCRs come from a woman aged 40 to 49 with type 1 diabetes. Both conserved end residues are part of each CDR3. D genes are given only for firm matches. Expanded clones are given a class, and other clones once, few, many or no size at all.

len,v_gene,abundance,j_gene,d_gene,CDR3nt,CDR3aa
15,TRBV4-2,few,TRBJ1-1,NA,TGTGCCAGCAGCCGCGGGGGGGGTGGTGGGACTGAAGCTTTCTTT,CASSRGGGGGTEAFF
15,TRBV7-2,NA,TRBJ2-3,TRBD2,TGTGCCAGCAGCCTTAGCGGGTCTTACACAGATACGCAGTATTTT,CASSLSGSYTDTQYF
14,TRBV18,few,TRBJ2-2,NA,TGTGCCAGCTCACCGAGTGATGTGCCCGGGGAGCTGTTTTTT,CASSPSDVPGELFF
14,TRBV15,many,TRBJ2-5,TRBD1,TGTGCCACCAGCTCGCGACAGGGGGAAGAGACCCAGTACTTC,CATSSRQGEETQYF
18,TRBV9,NA,TRBJ1-3,NA,TGTGCCAGCAGCGTAGGCCCTCTTCAGGGTCTCTCTGGAAACACCATATATTTT,CASSVGPLQGLSGNTIYF
14,TRBV5-1,many,TRBJ2-5,NA,TGCGCCAGCAGCTTGAATGGGGCGTGGGAGACCCAGTACTTC,CASSLNGAWETQYF
15,TRBV7-2,NA,TRBJ2-3,TRBD2,TGTGCCAGCAGTTTCAGCGGGGAGGGGACAGATACGCAGTATTTT,CASSFSGEGTDTQYF
15,TRBV9,few,TRBJ2-2,NA,TGTGCCAGCAGCGTAGTTACAGGTTCTAACGGGGAGCTGTTTTTT,CASSVVTGSNGELFF
14,TRBV19,NA,TRBJ1-2,NA,TGTGCCAGTGACTCTTCAGGGTTCAACTATGGCTACACCTTC,CASDSSGFNYGYTF
13,TRBV6-5,many,TRBJ1-1,NA,TGTGCCAGCAGTTCGGCTGAGGACAGCGGAGCTTTCTTT,CASSSAEDSGAFF
14,TRBV6-5,NA,TRBJ2-7,TRBD2,TGTGCCAGCAGACCCCCGGGGGGGTATTACGAGCAGTACTTC,CASRPPGGYYEQYF
15,TRBV27,NA,TRBJ2-7,TRBD2,TGTGCCAGCAGTTCGGCCCTAGCGGGATCTGACGAGCAGTACTTC,CASSSALAGSDEQYF
13,TRBV6-6,NA,TRBJ2-1,TRBD2,TGTGCCTCAAAGCGGGGGGATGGGAATGAGCAGTTCTTC,CASKRGDGNEQFF
16,TRBV28,few,TRBJ1-5,TRBD1,TGTGCCAGCAGTTGGGGGACAGGTATAGGGAATCAGCCCCAGCATTTT,CASSWGTGIGNQPQHF
15,TRBV18,NA,TRBJ2-7,NA,TGTGCCAGCTCACCCCCAGGTGGGGGAGGTGAAGAGCAGTACTTC,CASSPPGGGGEEQYF
11,TRBV28,NA,TRBJ1-1,TRBD1,TGTGCCACCCACAGGGGAACTGAAGCTTTCTTT,CATHRGTEAFF
15,TRBV7-2,few,TRBJ2-7,TRBD2,TGTGCCAGCACCCTTAGCAGGGACTACCCCTACGAGCAGTACTTC,CASTLSRDYPYEQYF
12,TRBV7-2,NA,TRBJ2-1,NA,TGTGCCAGCAGCTTATTGCAGAATGAGCAGTTCTTC,CASSLLQNEQFF
12,TRBV14,few,TRBJ1-2,NA,TGTGCCAGCAGCCCAGGGGACTATGGCTACACCTTC,CASSPGDYGYTF
16,TRBV30,NA,TRBJ1-5,NA,TGTGCCTGGAGTGAAGCGGGATATTGGAGCAATCAGCCCCAGCATTTT,CAWSEAGYWSNQPQHF
14,TRBV25-1,few,TRBJ1-2,NA,TGTGCCAGCAGTGAATCAGGTGTGAGCTATGGCTACACCTTC,CASSESGVSYGYTF
12,TRBV29-1,many,TRBJ1-5,NA,TGCAGCGTTGTGTTCGCCGGGGAAGCCCAGCATTTT,CSVVFAGEAQHF
18,TRBV30,NA,TRBJ2-1,TRBD2,TGTGCCTGGAGTGTACCCAGGACTAGCGGGACCTCCTACAATGAGCAGTTCTTC,CAWSVPRTSGTSYNEQFF
17,TRBV9,NA,TRBJ2-6,NA,TGTGCCAGCAGCGTAGCAGGGACAACCCCCGGGGCCAACGTCCTGACTTTC,CASSVAGTTPGANVLTF
14,TRBV29-1,few,TRBJ1-2,TRBD1,TGCAGCGTACAGACAGGGAGGTCTAACTATGGCTACACCTTC,CSVQTGRSNYGYTF
16,TRBV4-2,NA,TRBJ2-5,TRBD1,TGTGCCAGCAGCCAAGTAAGGCAGGGGGCTAAAGAGACCCAGTACTTC,CASSQVRQGAKETQYF